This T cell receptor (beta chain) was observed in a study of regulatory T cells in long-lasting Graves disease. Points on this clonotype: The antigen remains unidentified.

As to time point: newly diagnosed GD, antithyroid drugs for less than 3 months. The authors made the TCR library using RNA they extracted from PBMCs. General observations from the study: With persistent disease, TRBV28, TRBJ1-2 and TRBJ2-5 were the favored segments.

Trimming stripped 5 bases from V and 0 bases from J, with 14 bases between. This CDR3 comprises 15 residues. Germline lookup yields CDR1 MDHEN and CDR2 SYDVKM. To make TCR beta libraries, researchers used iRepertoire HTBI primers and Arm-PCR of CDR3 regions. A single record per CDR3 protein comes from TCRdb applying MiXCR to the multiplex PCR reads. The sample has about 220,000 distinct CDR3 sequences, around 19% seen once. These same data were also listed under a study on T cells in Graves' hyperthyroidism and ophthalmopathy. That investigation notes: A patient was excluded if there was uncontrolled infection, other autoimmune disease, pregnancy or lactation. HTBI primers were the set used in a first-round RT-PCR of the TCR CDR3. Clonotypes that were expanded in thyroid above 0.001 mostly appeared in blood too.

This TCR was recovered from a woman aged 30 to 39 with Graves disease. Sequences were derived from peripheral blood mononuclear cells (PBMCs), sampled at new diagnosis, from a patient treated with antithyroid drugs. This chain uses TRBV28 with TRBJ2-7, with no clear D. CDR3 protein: CASSLRRLTSYEQYF. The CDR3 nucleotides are TGTGCCAGCAGTCTAAGGAGACTTACCTCCTACGAGCAGTACTTC. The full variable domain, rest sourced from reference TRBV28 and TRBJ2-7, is DVKVTQSSRYLVKRTGEKVFLECVQDMDHENMFWYRQDPGLGLRLIYFSYDVKMKEKGDIPEGYSVSREKKERFSLILESASTNQTSMYLCASSLRRLTSYEQYFGPGTRLTVT.